This T cell receptor beta chain was found in a study of T-cell memory formation after mild COVID-19. TCRdb passed the 5' RACE reads through MiXCR, listing each CDR3 protein once. The table records approximately 480,000 distinct CDR3 sequences, roughly 18% of them present only once. The sample consisted of PBMCs or a T cell subset sorted from them (not recorded which). The source of this sequence is an adult woman who had mild COVID-19 (a few samples of this study predate the infection). Cell type and time point are not known.

CDR3 in DNA: TGTGCTAGTGGTTTGACAAGCGCGGGAGCCGAGCAGTACTTC. Translated: CASGLTSAGAEQYF. The chain carries TRBV12-5 and TRBJ2-7; 7 nucleotides agree with TRBD2. The CDR3 length is 14 residues. Germline V gene lookup returns CDR1 LGHNT and CDR2 FRNRAP. Trimming cost V 2 bases and J 6 bases; bases outside gene matches: 7.